This is a list of T cell receptor beta chains from one sample in a study of siplizumab effects on memory and regulatory T cells. TCRdb's table, derived via immunoSEQ multiplex PCR, lists solely in-frame clones and lacks some. In the table there are around 100,000 clones, around 90% of which are singletons. Material: CD4+ T cells sorted from blood. The receptors stem from a human donor in good health. CDR3s include the opening cysteine and the closing phenylalanine or tryptophan.

v_call cdr3_aa
TRBV19 CASSITAGTPNQPQHF
TRBV5-6 CASSPIRQGAHGTNEKLFF
TRBV11-2 CASSLDGTRRNQPQHF
TRBV6-6 CASSSPDRVYNEQFF
TRBV2 CATHKAGGEDTQYF
TRBV28 CASSGPLGEQYF
TRBV30 CAWSVRFPPPYERARETQYF
TRBV7-9 CASSRDKGTDTQYF
TRBV28 CASRYQIWGTEAFF
TRBV6-5 CASKSRGGGGYTF
TRBV5-1 CASSLTSGSRVTGELFF
TRBV21-1 CASSKAGAGTSGLQETQYF
TRBV19 CASTSGKPLPYNEQFF
TRBV6-4 CASSVNPRLEYNEQFF
TRBV28 CASSFGTVRSNGYTF
TRBV7-6 CASSLGGRSSYEQYF
TRBV7-3 CASSPLLTGAEQFF
TRBV5-4 CASSLWWELFF
TRBV7-9 CASSLQGEVREKLFF
TRBV30 CAWTGGSTDTQYF
TRBV7-8 CASSLGIQAANTDTQYF
TRBV9 CASSVGGGRYEQYF
TRBV15 CATSRDQGVLNEQFF
TRBV10-1 CASSGSGLGTDTQYF
TRBV4-1 CASSQPRQGSGNTIYF
TRBV30 CAWNRGQGETQYF